This TCR beta chain emerged from a study of blood T cell repertoires in COVID-19. In the study overall: T cells, B-cell-depleted T cells, or PBMCs supplied cDNA or gDNA.

Sequenced by immunoSEQ multiplex PCR; TCRdb stores in-frame clones only, minus some. Among some 200,000 clones listed, 81% were seen once. Germline V CDR1 and CDR2: MGHRA, YSYEKL. The V gene end was trimmed by 3 bases and the J gene end by 7 bases; junction bases not matched to a gene: 4. The CDR3 is 16 residues long. The clonotype comes from a woman aged 35 to 49 with COVID-19, enrolled during active disease. The sample taken for sequencing was peripheral blood. V gene TRBV4-1 combines with J gene TRBJ2-1, with 15 positions matching TRBD2. Here the CDR3 reads CASSHSGLAGGNEQFF. In nucleotides, the CDR3 is TGCGCCAGCAGCCACTCGGGACTAGCGGGGGGTAATGAGCAGTTCTTC.